The source of this T cell receptor (beta chain) is a study of T cells in localized non-small cell lung cancer (dated by TCRdb to the early 2020s). In the study overall: T cell repertoires of 200 to 250 early-stage NSCLC patients were analyzed, with tumors being compared against uninvolved tumor-adjacent lungs. The cohort consisted of roughly 240 treatment-naive NSCLC patients whose localized lung tumors had been resected. The mean age of the NSCLC patients was about 62 years, with 130 or so men and around 100 women.

What the work shows at the level of the full study, not this receptor alone: Higher blood T cell density associated with longer overall survival, while higher adjacent-lung clonality associated with shorter survival. Because the study design was exploratory, TCR variables were selected using unadjusted p-values without false-discovery rate correction. A median of about 53 of the top 100 tumor clones were detected in paired uninvolved adjacent lung, and 25 to 35 of these tumor clones were also found among the top 100 clones of the paired uninvolved adjacent lung. Uninvolved tumor-adjacent lung showed the highest T cell clonality, higher than tumor, which suggests more focused antigenic responses in the uninvolved tumor-adjacent lung. Because multi-region sequencing of the tumors was not done, intratumor heterogeneity could not be ruled out.

At diagnosis, tumor, uninvolved tumor-adjacent lung and peripheral blood were collected and then preserved as a mix of FFPE and fresh-frozen material. For TCR repertoire profiling, blood samples were analyzed in the form of peripheral blood mononuclear cells. Points on this clone: The specificity of this receptor is unknown. No much larger clone exists at a distance of one base, and base qualities are not known.

The immunoSEQ Assay was used to sequence TCR beta CDR3 regions from DNA. The study's own analysis went as follows. To compute T cell density, TCR beta template counts were normalized to usable DNA, which was estimated by amplifying housekeeping genes. The preseqR package was used to estimate richness by extrapolating to 400,000 templates for PBMC samples and to 120,000 templates for tissue samples. Clonality was defined by subtracting Pielou's evenness from one. Differential abundance testing on productive amino-acid clonotypes, with a minimum total count of 5 and an alpha of 0.1, was used to identify tissue-enriched TCRs. The Jaccard Index and the Morisita Overlap Index were used to measure repertoire overlap between compartments. GLIPH grouped TCR beta CDR3s together with public tetramer-defined viral CDR3s, and a viral motif had to include at least three viral sequences and also show V-gene enrichment. Sourced from immuneACCESS, this table was stored by TCRdb with only in-frame sequences that have V and J called. A share of the clones is absent; for the studies checked, an unresolved V gene accounts for under half, and the remainder has no known explanation. D and trimming were read from the DNA, whereas the V and J calls and clone size are those reported in that table. Across this sample there are some 66,000 clones, with about four fifths seen only once. The top ten constitute about 14% of the sample.

The junction carries 13 bases between V and J, which are trimmed by 6 bases and 5 bases respectively. The CDR3 holds 14 amino acids from the cysteine to the phenylalanine. Left in the record is the CDR3 DNA by itself, 42 bases read in frame from the first base. From a lookup of the germline V gene (reference sequence), CDR1 and CDR2 are LNHDA and SQIVND. This receptor chain uses TRBV19 and TRBJ2-2, with the D gene not confidently named. The source of this sequence is a female donor over 55 with stage I lung adenocarcinoma. Sequencing was performed on peripheral blood, taken before any cancer treatment. For the CDR3, the sequence is CASSGSPITGELFF. The nucleotide sequence reads TGTGCCAGTAGCGGTTCACCTATTACCGGGGAGCTGTTTTTT.